The clone carrying this T cell receptor (beta chain) has at least ten counts. On the basis of clinical symptoms, serum thyroxine and TRAb, thyroid ultrasound and orbital computed tomography, diagnoses were made. V was clipped by 0 bases and J by 8 bases, with 18 bases between them. CDR1 is SGDLS and CDR2 is YYNGEE in the germline V gene. The CDR3 is made up of 16 amino acids. This entry is derived from a study of T cells in Graves' hyperthyroidism and ophthalmopathy. RNA transcripts provided the source from which TCR beta CDR3 regions were amplified. Primed by the HTBI set, a first-round RT-PCR was run on the TCR CDR3. TCRdb re-derived calls from the multiplex PCR reads in MiXCR, one entry per CDR3 protein. Here the sample spans about 690,000 distinct CDR3 sequences, 17% being singletons.

The rearrangement joins TRBV9 to TRBJ2-1; D is tentatively TRBD1 or TRBD2 (5 bases each). The sequenced sample was blood. The receptor was derived from a man between 45 and 60 years old with Graves' hyperthyroidism. DNA for the CDR3: TGTGCCAGCAGCGTAGGATGGGGGTTAGTCAACGATGAGCAGTTCTTC. It encodes CASSVGWGLVNDEQFF.